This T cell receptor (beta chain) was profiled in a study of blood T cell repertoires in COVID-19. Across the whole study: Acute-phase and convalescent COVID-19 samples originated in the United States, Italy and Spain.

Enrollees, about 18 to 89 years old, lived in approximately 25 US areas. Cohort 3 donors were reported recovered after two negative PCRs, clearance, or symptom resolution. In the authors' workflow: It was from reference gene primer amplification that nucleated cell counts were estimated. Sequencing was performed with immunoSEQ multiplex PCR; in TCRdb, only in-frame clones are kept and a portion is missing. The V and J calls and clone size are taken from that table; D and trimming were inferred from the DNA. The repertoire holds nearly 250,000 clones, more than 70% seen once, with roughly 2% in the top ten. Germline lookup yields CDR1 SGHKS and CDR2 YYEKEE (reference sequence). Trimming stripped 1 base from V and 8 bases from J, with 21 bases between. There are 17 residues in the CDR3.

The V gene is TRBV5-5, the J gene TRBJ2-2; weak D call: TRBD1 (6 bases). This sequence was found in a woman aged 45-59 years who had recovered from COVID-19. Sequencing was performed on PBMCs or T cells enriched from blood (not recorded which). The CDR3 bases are TGTGCCAGCAGCTTGTGGATGGACAGTGCCTTTCAAGGGGAGCTGTTTTTT. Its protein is CASSLWMDSAFQGELFF. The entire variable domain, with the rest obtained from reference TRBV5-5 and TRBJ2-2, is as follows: DAGVTQSPTHLIKTRGQQVTLRCSPISGHKSVSWYQQVLGQGPQFIFQYYEKEERGRGNFPDRFSARQFPNYSSELNVNALLLGDSALYLCASSLWMDSAFQGELFFGEGSRLTVL.